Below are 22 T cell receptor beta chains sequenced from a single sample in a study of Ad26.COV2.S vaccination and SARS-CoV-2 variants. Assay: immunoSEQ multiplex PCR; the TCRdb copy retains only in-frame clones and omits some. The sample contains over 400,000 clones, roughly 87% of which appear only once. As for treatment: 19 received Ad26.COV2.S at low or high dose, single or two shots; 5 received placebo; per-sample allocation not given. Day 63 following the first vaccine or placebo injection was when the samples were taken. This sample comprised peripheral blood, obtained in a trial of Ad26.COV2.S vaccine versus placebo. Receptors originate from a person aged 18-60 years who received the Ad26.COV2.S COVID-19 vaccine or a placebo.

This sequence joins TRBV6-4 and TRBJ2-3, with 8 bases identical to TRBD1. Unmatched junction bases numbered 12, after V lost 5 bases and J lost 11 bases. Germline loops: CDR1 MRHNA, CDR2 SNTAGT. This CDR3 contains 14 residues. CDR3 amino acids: CASSSEGGTGQQYF. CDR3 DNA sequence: TGTGCCAGCAGTTCTGAGGGTGGGACAGGACAGCAGTATTTT.

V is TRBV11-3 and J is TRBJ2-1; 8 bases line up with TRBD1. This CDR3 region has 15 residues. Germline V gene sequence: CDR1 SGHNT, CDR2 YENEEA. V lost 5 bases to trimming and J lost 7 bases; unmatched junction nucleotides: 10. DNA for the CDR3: TGTGCCAGCAGCCCCTCCGGACAGGGACCAAATGAGCAGTTCTTC. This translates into CASSPSGQGPNEQFF.

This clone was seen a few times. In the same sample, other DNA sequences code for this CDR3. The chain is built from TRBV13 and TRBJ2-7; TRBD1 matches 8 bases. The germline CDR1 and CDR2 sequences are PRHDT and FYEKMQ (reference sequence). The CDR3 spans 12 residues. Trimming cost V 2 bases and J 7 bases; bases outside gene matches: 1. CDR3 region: CASSLRQGEQYV. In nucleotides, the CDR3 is TGTGCCAGCAGCTTAAGACAGGGGGAGCAGTACGTC.

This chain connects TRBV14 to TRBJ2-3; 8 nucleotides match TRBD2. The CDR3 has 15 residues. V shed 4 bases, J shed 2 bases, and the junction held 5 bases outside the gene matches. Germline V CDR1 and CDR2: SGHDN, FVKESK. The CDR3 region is CASSRREDYTDTQYF. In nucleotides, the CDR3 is TGTGCCAGCAGCCGGCGGGAGGATTACACAGATACGCAGTATTTT.

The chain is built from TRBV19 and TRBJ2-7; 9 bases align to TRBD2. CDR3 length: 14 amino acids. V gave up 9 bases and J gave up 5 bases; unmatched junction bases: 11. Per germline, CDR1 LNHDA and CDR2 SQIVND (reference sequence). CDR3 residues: CARERLAEIHEQYV. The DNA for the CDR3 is TGTGCCAGAGAAAGACTAGCGGAAATCCACGAGCAGTACGTC.

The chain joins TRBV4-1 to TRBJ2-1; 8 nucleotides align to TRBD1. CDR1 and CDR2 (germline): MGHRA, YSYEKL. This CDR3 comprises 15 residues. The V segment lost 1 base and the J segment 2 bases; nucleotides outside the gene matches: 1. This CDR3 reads CASSQGQGTYNEQFF. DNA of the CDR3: TGCGCCAGCAGCCAAGGACAGGGGACCTACAATGAGCAGTTCTTC.

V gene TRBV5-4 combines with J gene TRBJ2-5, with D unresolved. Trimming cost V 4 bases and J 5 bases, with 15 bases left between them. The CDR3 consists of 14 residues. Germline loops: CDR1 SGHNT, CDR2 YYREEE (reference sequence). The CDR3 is CASSKPHGPETQYF. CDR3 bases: TGTGCCAGCAGCAAGCCTCATGGGCCTGAGACCCAGTACTTC.

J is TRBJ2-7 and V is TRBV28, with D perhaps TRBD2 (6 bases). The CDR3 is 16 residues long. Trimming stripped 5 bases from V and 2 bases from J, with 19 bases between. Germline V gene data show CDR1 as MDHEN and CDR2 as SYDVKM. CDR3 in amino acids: CASSGGVITTPYEQYF. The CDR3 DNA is TGTGCCAGCAGTGGCGGGGTTATCACTACTCCCTACGAGCAGTACTTC. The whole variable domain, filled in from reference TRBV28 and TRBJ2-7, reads DVKVTQSSRYLVKRTGEKVFLECVQDMDHENMFWYRQDPGLGLRLIYFSYDVKMKEKGDIPEGYSVSREKKERFSLILESASTNQTSMYLCASSGGVITTPYEQYFGPGTRLTVT.

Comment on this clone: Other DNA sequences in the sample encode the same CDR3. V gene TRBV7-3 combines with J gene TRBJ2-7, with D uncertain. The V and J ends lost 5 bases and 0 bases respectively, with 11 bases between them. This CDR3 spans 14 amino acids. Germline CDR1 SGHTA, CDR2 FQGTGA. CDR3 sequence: CASSPRTDSYEQYF. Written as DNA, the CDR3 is TGTGCCAGCAGCCCACGGACGGACTCCTACGAGCAGTACTTC.

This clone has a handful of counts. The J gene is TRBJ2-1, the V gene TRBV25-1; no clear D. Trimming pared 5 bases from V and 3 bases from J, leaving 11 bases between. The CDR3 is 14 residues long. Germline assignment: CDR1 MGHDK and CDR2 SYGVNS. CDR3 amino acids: CASSPSSGYNEQFF. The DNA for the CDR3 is TGTGCCAGCAGTCCTAGTTCAGGCTACAATGAGCAGTTCTTC. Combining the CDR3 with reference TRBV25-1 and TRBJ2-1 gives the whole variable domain EADIYQTPRYLVIGTGKKITLECSQTMGHDKMYWYQQDPGMELHLIHYSYGVNSTEKGDLSSESTVSRIRTEHFPLTLESARPSHTSQYLCASSPSSGYNEQFFGPGTRLTVL.

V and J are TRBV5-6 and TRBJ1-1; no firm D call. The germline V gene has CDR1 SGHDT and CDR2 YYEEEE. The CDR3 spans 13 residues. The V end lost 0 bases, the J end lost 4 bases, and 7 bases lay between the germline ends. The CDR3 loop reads CASSLARFTEAFF. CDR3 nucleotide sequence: TGTGCCAGCAGCTTGGCGCGATTCACTGAAGCTTTCTTT.

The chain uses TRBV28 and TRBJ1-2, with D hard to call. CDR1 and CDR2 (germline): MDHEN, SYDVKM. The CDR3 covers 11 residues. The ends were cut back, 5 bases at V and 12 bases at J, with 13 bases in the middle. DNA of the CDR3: TGTGCCAGCAGTCTAGAGAGGGCTCACACCTTC. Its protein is CASSLERAHTF.

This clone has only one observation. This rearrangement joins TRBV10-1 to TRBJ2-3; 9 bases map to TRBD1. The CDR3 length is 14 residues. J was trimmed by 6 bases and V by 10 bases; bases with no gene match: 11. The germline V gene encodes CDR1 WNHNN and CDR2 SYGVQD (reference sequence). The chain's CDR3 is CANARDRGYDTQYF. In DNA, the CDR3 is TGCGCCAACGCCCGAGACAGGGGGTACGATACGCAGTATTTT.

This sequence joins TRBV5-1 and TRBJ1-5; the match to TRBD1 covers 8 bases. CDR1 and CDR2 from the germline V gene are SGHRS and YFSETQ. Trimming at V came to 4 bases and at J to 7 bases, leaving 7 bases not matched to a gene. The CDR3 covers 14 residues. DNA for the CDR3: TGCGCCAGCAGCCCCGACAGGGGAGGACAGCCCCAGCATTTT. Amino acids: CASSPDRGGQPQHF. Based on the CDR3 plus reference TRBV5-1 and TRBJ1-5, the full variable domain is KAGVTQTPRYLIKTRGQQVTLSCSPISGHRSVSWYQQTPGQGLQFLFEYFSETQRNKGNFPGRFSGRQFSNSRSEMNVSTLELGDSALYLCASSPDRGGQPQHFGDGTRLSIL.

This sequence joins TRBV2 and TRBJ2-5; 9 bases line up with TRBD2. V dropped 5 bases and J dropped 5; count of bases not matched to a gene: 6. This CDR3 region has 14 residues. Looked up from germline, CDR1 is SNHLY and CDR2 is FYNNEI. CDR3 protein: CASSFASGMETQYF. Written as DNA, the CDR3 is TGTGCCAGCAGTTTCGCTAGCGGGATGGAGACCCAGTACTTC.

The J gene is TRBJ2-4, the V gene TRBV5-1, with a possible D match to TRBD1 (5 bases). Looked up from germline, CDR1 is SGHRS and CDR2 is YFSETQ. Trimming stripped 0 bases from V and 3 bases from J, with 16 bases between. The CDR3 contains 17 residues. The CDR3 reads CASSLAPSRAFKNIQYF. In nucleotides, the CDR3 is TGCGCCAGCAGCTTGGCACCAAGCAGGGCGTTCAAAAACATTCAGTACTTC.

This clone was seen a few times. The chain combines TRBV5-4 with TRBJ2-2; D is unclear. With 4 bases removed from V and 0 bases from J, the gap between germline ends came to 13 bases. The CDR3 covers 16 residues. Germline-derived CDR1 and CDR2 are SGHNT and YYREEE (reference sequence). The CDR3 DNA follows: TGTGCCAGCAGCGGCGCGAAGAACCCGAACACCGGGGAGCTGTTTTTT. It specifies CASSGAKNPNTGELFF.

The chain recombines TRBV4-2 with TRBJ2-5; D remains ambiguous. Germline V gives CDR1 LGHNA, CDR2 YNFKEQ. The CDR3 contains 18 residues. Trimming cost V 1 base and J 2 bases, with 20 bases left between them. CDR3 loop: CASSQGPSSSGLQETQYF. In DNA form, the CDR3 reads TGTGCCAGCAGCCAAGGTCCGTCCTCCTCGGGCCTTCAAGAGACCCAGTACTTC.

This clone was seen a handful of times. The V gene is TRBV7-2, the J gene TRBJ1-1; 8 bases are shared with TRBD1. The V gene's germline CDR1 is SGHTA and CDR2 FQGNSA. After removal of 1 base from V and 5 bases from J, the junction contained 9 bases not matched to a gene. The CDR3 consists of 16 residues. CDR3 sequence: CASSLGQGIYHTEAFF. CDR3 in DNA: TGTGCCAGCAGCTTAGGACAGGGGATTTATCATACTGAAGCTTTCTTT.

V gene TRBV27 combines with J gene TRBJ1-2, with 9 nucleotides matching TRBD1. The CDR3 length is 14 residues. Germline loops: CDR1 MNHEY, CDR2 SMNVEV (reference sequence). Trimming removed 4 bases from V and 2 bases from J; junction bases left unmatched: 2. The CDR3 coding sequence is TGTGCCAGCAGTTCTGGGACAGGGAACTATGGCTACACCTTC. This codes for CASSSGTGNYGYTF.

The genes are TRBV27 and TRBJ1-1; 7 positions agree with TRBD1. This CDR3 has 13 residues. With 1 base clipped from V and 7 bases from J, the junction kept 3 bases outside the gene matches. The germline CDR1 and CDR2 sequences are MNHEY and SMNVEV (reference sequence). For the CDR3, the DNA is TGTGCCAGCAGTTTATGGCCAGGGGGTGAAGCTTTCTTT. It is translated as CASSLWPGGEAFF.

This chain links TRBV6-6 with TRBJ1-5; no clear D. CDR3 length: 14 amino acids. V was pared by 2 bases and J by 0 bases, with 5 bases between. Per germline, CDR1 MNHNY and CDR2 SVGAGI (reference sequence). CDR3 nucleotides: TGTGCCAGCAGTTACCCTTATAGCAATCAGCCCCAGCATTTT. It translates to CASSYPYSNQPQHF.